Shown below are 5 T cell receptor beta chains from a single sample sequenced in a study of blood T cell repertoires in COVID-19. TCRdb keeps only in-frame clones here, not all; method: immunoSEQ multiplex PCR. The sample consists of about 330,000 clones, approximately 90% of them appearing once. The sample was peripheral blood. These receptors were collected from a man aged 25-40 years with COVID-19, enrolled during active disease.

The rearrangement uses TRBV5-1 and TRBJ2-1, with D perhaps TRBD2 (5 bases). The CDR3 has 13 residues. The germline V and J ends were trimmed by 5 bases and 5 bases, with 11 bases remaining between them. CDR1 and CDR2 from the germline V gene are SGHRS and YFSETQ. CDR3 protein: CASSTSENNEQFF. The CDR3 DNA reads TGCGCCAGCAGTACTAGTGAGAACAATGAGCAGTTCTTC.

CDR3 in DNA: TGTGCCAGCAGCTGGGACAGGAACACTGAAGCTTTCTTT. This translates into CASSWDRNTEAFF. The chain employs TRBV7-3 and TRBJ1-1; 7 positions match TRBD1. The trim removed 4 bases at V and 1 base at J, leaving 0 bases unmatched. The CDR3 totals 13 residues. Germline CDR1 reads SGHTA; CDR2 reads FQGTGA.

The chain couples TRBV7-3 to TRBJ1-1; TRBD1 aligns across 7 bases. This CDR3 region has 17 residues. Trimming removed 2 bases from V and 0 bases from J; junction bases left unmatched: 9. Germline CDR1 reads SGHTA; CDR2 reads FQGTGA. The CDR3 bases are TGTGCCAGCAGCTTAGGGGGACAGTATCACTTGAACACTGAAGCTTTCTTT. As protein: CASSLGGQYHLNTEAFF.

This chain connects TRBV12-3 or TRBV12-4 to TRBJ1-2; perhaps TRBD1 as D (5 bases). The CDR3 totals 12 residues. The ends were cut back, 4 bases at V and 5 bases at J, with 8 bases in the middle. CDR3 bases: TGTGCCAGCAGTTCAGGGAAGTATGGCTACACCTTC. Translating it yields CASSSGKYGYTF.

The chain couples TRBV9 to TRBJ2-1; a possible D gene is TRBD1 (6 bases). Germline V gene lookup returns CDR1 SGDLS and CDR2 YYNGEE. V was cut by 4 bases and J by 2 bases, with 13 bases left in between. The CDR3 has 15 residues. CDR3 sequence reads: CASSLGTGTYNEQFF. CDR3 DNA sequence: TGTGCCAGCAGCCTGGGAACAGGGACCTACAATGAGCAGTTCTTC.